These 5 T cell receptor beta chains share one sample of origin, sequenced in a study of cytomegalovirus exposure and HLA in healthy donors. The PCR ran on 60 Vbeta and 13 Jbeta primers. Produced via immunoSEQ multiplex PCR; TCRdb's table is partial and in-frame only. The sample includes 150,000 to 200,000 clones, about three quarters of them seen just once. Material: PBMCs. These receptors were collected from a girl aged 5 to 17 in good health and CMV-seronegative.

The CDR3 sequence: CSVGGLGPNYEQYF. DNA for the CDR3: TGCAGCGTTGGAGGGTTAGGACCTAACTACGAGCAGTACTTC. The chain recombines TRBV29-1 with TRBJ2-5; the D gene is possibly TRBD2 (5 bases). The J call is in doubt because the DNA end fits TRBJ2-7 better. This CDR3 has 14 amino acids. CDR1 SQVTM and CDR2 ANQGSEA come from the germline V gene.

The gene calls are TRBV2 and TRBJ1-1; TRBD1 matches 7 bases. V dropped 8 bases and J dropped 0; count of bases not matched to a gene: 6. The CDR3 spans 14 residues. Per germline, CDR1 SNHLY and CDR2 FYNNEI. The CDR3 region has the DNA TGTGCCAGCCTCAGGGGGGCCTTGAACACTGAAGCTTTCTTT. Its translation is CASLRGALNTEAFF.

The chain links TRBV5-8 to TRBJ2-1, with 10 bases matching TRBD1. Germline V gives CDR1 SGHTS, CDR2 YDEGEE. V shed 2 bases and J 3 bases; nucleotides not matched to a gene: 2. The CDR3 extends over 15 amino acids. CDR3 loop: CASSLGTGVYNEQFF. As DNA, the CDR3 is TGTGCCAGCAGCTTAGGGACAGGGGTCTACAATGAGCAGTTCTTC.

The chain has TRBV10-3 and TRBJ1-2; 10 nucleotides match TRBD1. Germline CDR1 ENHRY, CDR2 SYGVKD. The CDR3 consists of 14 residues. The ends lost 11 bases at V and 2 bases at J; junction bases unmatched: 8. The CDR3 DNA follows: TGTGCCGCCTCCTCGGGACAGGGGAACTATGGCTACACCTTC. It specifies CAASSGQGNYGYTF.

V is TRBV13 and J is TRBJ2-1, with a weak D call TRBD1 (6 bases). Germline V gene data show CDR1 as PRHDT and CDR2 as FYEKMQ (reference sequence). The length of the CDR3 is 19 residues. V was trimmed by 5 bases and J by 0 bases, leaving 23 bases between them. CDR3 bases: TGTGCCAGCAGCCCCGGACAGAGCGGCGGGTTTAGCTCCTACAATGAGCAGTTCTTC. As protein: CASSPGQSGGFSSYNEQFF.